A single sample gave rise to the 19 T cell receptor beta chains below, sequenced in a study of CD8 T cells in Susac syndrome. Random hexamers were used to reverse transcribe an amount of roughly 0.45 to 1 ug RNA. One entry per CDR3 protein results from TCRdb running MiXCR on the immunoSEQ multiplex PCR reads. Of approximately 120,000 distinct CDR3 sequences in the sample, around 94% are singletons; the top ten hold roughly 0.091%. The sample taken for sequencing was CD4+ T cells from PBMCs. The receptors were gathered from a human donor in good health.

This clonotype came up once. CDR3 sequence: CASSQERAGLYQETQYF. The CDR3 region has the DNA TGCGCCAGCAGCCAAGAGAGAGCGGGACTATACCAAGAGACCCAGTACTTC. V and J are TRBV4-1 and TRBJ2-5; 7 nucleotides align to TRBD2. In germline, CDR1 is MGHRA, CDR2 YSYEKL. The ends lost 0 bases at V and 0 bases at J; junction bases unmatched: 7. The CDR3 sequence is 17 residues long.

The V call is TRBV29-1, the J call TRBJ2-6; no firm D call. Per germline, CDR1 SQVTM and CDR2 ANQGSEA. V was clipped by 5 bases and J by 0 bases, with 5 bases between them. The CDR3 loop spans 13 amino acids. CDR3 coding DNA: TGCAGCGTTTACCGCTCTGGGGCCAACGTCCTGACTTTC. It is translated as CSVYRSGANVLTF.

V and J are TRBV30 and TRBJ1-5, with TRBD1 identical over 7 bases. Germline CDR1 GTSNPN, CDR2 SVGIG (reference sequence). CDR3 length: 13 amino acids. Trimming took 3 bases from V and 4 from J; bases not matched to a gene: 3. The CDR3 bases are TGTGCCTGGAGCGGGACAGCAAATCAGCCCCAGCATTTT. Its translation is CAWSGTANQPQHF.

CDR3 sequence reads: CASSVSSGNTIYF. CDR3 bases: TGTGCCAGCAGCGTGTCCTCTGGAAACACCATATATTTT. This rearrangement joins TRBV7-6 to TRBJ1-3; D not certain. This CDR3 is built from 13 residues. V lost 5 bases, J lost 0 bases, and 5 bases lay in between. Germline V gives CDR1 SGHVS, CDR2 FNYEAQ.

This rearrangement joins TRBV6-6 to TRBJ1-2, with D unclear. The CDR3 extends over 13 amino acids. V gave up 2 bases and J gave up 4 bases, with 8 bases separating them. Germline CDR1 and CDR2: MNHNY and SVGAGI (reference sequence). The CDR3 DNA follows: TGTGCCAGCAGTTACGGCAGCGGCTATGGCTACACCTTC. This sequence encodes CASSYGSGYGYTF.

Points on this clonotype: It is unclear where the CDR3 begins or ends on the DNA, so no DNA is shown, and the CDR3 is as TCRdb lists it. V usage is TRBV3-1 and J usage is TRBJ2-2; the table gives TRBD2 as D, unverified against the DNA. The CDR3 is made up of 21 amino acids, end residues included. Germline V gene sequence: CDR1 LGHDT, CDR2 YNNKEL (reference sequence). The CDR3: CASSQEGQALAGGRTPGSCFF.

V usage is TRBV9 and J usage is TRBJ2-7; 9 positions agree with TRBD2. Losses at the gene ends were 0 bases for V and 9 bases for J; bases not matched to a gene: 13. The CDR3 is 16 residues long. Germline values: CDR1 SGDLS, CDR2 YYNGEE. The CDR3 coding sequence is TGTGCCAGCAGCGTAGGGGGGACTAGCTCCCACTTCGGGCAGTACTTC. It yields the protein CASSVGGTSSHFGQYF.

The V and J genes are TRBV6-5 and TRBJ2-7; perhaps TRBD1 as D (5 bases). Germline assignment: CDR1 MNHEY and CDR2 SVGAGI. CDR3 length: 12 amino acids. Trimming left V 6 bases short and J 2 bases short, with 8 bases between. This CDR3 is CASRKGPYEQYF. CDR3 coding DNA: TGTGCCAGCAGGAAGGGGCCCTACGAGCAGTACTTC.

The J gene is TRBJ2-7, the V gene TRBV3-1; perhaps TRBD1 as D (6 bases). Per the germline V gene, CDR1 is LGHDT and CDR2 is YNNKEL (reference sequence). There are 16 residues in the CDR3. V lost 0 bases and J lost 5, with 17 bases in between. This CDR3 is CASSQEGTGIGDEQYF. The DNA of the CDR3 is TGTGCCAGCAGCCAAGAGGGCACAGGGATAGGGGACGAGCAGTACTTC.

A few counts support this clonotype. V gene TRBV6-1 combines with J gene TRBJ1-2, with no clear D. CDR1 is MNHNS, CDR2 SASEGT, per germline. The CDR3 length is 11 residues. V lost 1 base, J lost 7 bases, and 4 bases lay in between. CDR3 loop: CASSEESGYTF. CDR3 in DNA: TGTGCCAGCAGTGAAGAGTCTGGCTACACCTTC.

The chain employs TRBV5-1 and TRBJ2-7; TRBD1 matches 8 bases. From germline, CDR1 is SGHRS and CDR2 YFSETQ. The J segment lost 5 bases and the V segment lost 5 bases, leaving 6 bases of the junction unmatched. The CDR3 contains 13 residues. The CDR3, as DNA: TGCGCCAGCAGAAACCAGGGGGCCGACGAGCAGTACTTC. This translates into CASRNQGADEQYF.

This chain's CDR3 is CASSPQGGRTDTQYF. CDR3 nucleotides: TGTGCCAGCAGCCCGCAGGGCGGGAGGACAGATACGCAGTATTTT. The chain joins TRBV7-2 to TRBJ2-3; 8 bases agree with TRBD2. V was clipped by 5 bases and J by 3 bases; unmatched bases: 7. Looked up from germline, CDR1 is SGHTA and CDR2 is FQGNSA. This CDR3 is built from 15 residues.

The rearrangement links TRBV23-1 to TRBJ1-5; D remains ambiguous. TRBV23-1 is filed as an ORF, its function uncertain. This CDR3 is built from 17 residues. V lost 2 bases and J 1 base, leaving 15 bases between the germline ends. CDR3: CASSQKGPRRSNQPQHF. The CDR3 bases are TGCGCCAGCAGTCAAAAGGGCCCCAGGCGAAGCAATCAGCCCCAGCATTTT.

This chain links TRBV25-1 with TRBJ1-1, with TRBD1 matching over 10 bases. The V gene end was trimmed by 6 bases and the J gene end by 0 bases; junction bases not matched to a gene: 7. The germline V gene has CDR1 MGHDK and CDR2 SYGVNS. CDR3 length equals 16 residues. CDR3 sequence reads: CASSLGTGDVNTEAFF. The CDR3 coding sequence is TGTGCCAGCAGCTTGGGGACAGGGGACGTGAACACTGAAGCTTTCTTT.

The genes are TRBV10-3 and TRBJ2-3; 7 bases align to TRBD2. This CDR3 comprises 13 residues. The V gene end was trimmed by 4 bases and the J gene end by 10 bases; junction bases not matched to a gene: 8. Germline-derived CDR1 and CDR2 are ENHRY and SYGVKD. This CDR3 is CAISGIGGRAQYF. The CDR3, as DNA: TGTGCCATCAGTGGGATTGGAGGGAGGGCGCAGTATTTT.

This clonotype occurred once. The chain carries TRBV20-1 and TRBJ2-7; D possibly corresponds to TRBD2 (6 bases). Trimming cost V 3 bases and J 7 bases, with 16 bases left between them. Per germline, CDR1 DFQATT and CDR2 SNEGSKA (reference sequence). The CDR3 consists of 13 residues. The CDR3 DNA sequence: TGCAGTGCTAGCCGGGTAGCGGCGGAAGAGCAGTACTTC. This encodes CSASRVAAEEQYF.

The chain is built from TRBV4-2 and TRBJ2-2, with a possible D match to TRBD1 (6 bases). The CDR3 is made up of 15 amino acids. V was cut by 2 bases and J by 3 bases, with 10 bases left in between. The V gene's germline CDR1 is LGHNA and CDR2 YNFKEQ. DNA for the CDR3: TGTGCCAGCAGCCAAACAGGGCCATACACCGGGGAGCTGTTTTTT. Translation gives CASSQTGPYTGELFF.

This chain uses TRBV19 with TRBJ1-1, with 8 bases identical to TRBD1. This CDR3 spans 16 amino acids. Trimming at V came to 6 bases and at J to 3 bases, leaving 12 bases not matched to a gene. Germline lookup yields CDR1 LNHDA and CDR2 SQIVND (reference sequence). Here the CDR3 DNA reads TGTGCCAGTAGGGGGACAGGTAGGAGGAGAGACACTGAAGCTTTCTTT. Its translation is CASRGTGRRRDTEAFF.

V usage is TRBV29-1 and J usage is TRBJ2-5; D gene uncertain. Germline assignment: CDR1 SQVTM and CDR2 ANQGSEA. The CDR3 has 11 residues. Trimming removed 7 bases from V and 7 bases from J, with 13 bases in between. CDR3 residues: CSGQDGWTQYF. The CDR3 DNA is TGCAGCGGCCAGGACGGTTGGACCCAGTACTTC.